The 21 T cell receptor beta chains listed next were all sequenced from one sample in a study of T cell changes during pregnancy in multiple sclerosis. TCRdb's copy holds only in-frame clones and misses some; the assay was immunoSEQ multiplex PCR. The sample has 50,000 to 65,000 clones, 70% to 90% seen once; the top ten hold approximately 1.7%. The source was peripheral blood, collected in the first trimester of pregnancy. The receptors originated from a female donor with multiple sclerosis, enrolled in a pregnancy study.

This chain links TRBV5-6 with TRBJ1-1; D is uncertain. V was trimmed by 2 bases and J by 3 bases, leaving 5 bases between them. CDR3 size: 12 residues. The germline CDR1 and CDR2 sequences are SGHDT and YYEEEE. The CDR3 sequence is CASSFVDTEAFF. DNA of the CDR3: TGTGCCAGCAGCTTTGTCGACACTGAAGCTTTCTTT.

The CDR3 region is CASGLVSDSIYEQYF. In DNA form, the CDR3 reads TGTGCTAGTGGTTTGGTGAGTGACAGCATCTACGAGCAGTACTTC. This chain links TRBV12-5 with TRBJ2-7; D perhaps matches TRBD1 (5 bases). The germline V gene encodes CDR1 LGHNT and CDR2 FRNRAP. V gave up 0 bases and J gave up 3 bases, with 12 bases separating them. The CDR3 has 15 residues.

The rearrangement joins TRBV28 to TRBJ2-5; the match to TRBD2 covers 14 bases. CDR3 length: 20 residues. V trimming: 2 bases; J trimming: 4 bases; junction bases outside the gene matches: 15. Germline lookup yields CDR1 MDHEN and CDR2 SYDVKM. As DNA, the CDR3 is TGTGCCAGCAGTTTAATTATTGGACTAGCGGGAGGAGGTATTCCAGAGACCCAGTACTTC. It codes for CASSLIIGLAGGGIPETQYF.

V is TRBV11-2 and J is TRBJ2-5, with 14 bases lining up with TRBD2. CDR1 is SGHAT, CDR2 FQNNGV, per germline. The V segment lost 3 bases and the J segment 5 bases; nucleotides outside the gene matches: 2. The CDR3 extends over 15 amino acids. The CDR3 reads CASSLTSGRAETQYF. DNA of the CDR3: TGTGCCAGCAGCTTGACTAGCGGGAGGGCGGAGACCCAGTACTTC.

The J gene is TRBJ2-7, the V gene TRBV2; the D is unclear. The V end was cut by 7 bases, the J end by 0 bases, with 13 bases between. CDR1 is SNHLY and CDR2 is FYNNEI in the germline V gene. There are 14 residues in the CDR3. CDR3 sequence: CASKPPENSYEQYF. For the CDR3, the DNA is TGTGCCAGCAAACCCCCAGAAAACTCCTACGAGCAGTACTTC.

The chain carries TRBV25-1 and TRBJ2-7; 10 bases are a match to TRBD2. The germline V gene has CDR1 MGHDK and CDR2 SYGVNS. J was trimmed by 2 bases and V by 7 bases; bases with no gene match: 8. The CDR3 has 15 amino acids. CDR3 sequence (DNA): TGTGCCAGCACCGTTAGCGGGAGGCTACCCTACGAGCAGTACTTC. Translating it yields CASTVSGRLPYEQYF.

The CDR3 DNA reads TGTGCCAGCAGCCAGTACACCGGGGTCTCTGGAAACACCATATATTTT. This gives the protein CASSQYTGVSGNTIYF. The V call is TRBV14, the J call TRBJ1-3; D not resolved. Looked up from germline, CDR1 is SGHDN and CDR2 is FVKESK. The CDR3 contains 16 residues. Trimming took 3 bases from V and 0 from J, leaving 12 bases between them.

The chain combines TRBV9 with TRBJ1-2, with D possibly being TRBD1 (6 bases). Trimming shortened V by 4 bases and J by 3 bases, and 10 bases separated the two germline ends. The CDR3 length is 13 residues. The V gene's germline CDR1 is SGDLS and CDR2 YYNGEE. The CDR3: CASSTQGYYGYTF. CDR3 nucleotides: TGTGCCAGCAGCACCCAGGGGTACTATGGCTACACCTTC.

The V call is TRBV2, the J call TRBJ2-1, with D uncertain. This CDR3 region has 15 residues. V lost 7 bases, J lost 2 bases, and 15 bases lay in between. Germline CDR1 is SNHLY and CDR2 is FYNNEI. CDR3 coding DNA: TGTGCCAGCACCGAGAGAGCTCTCACCTACAATGAGCAGTTCTTC. Translation gives CASTERALTYNEQFF.

The V call is TRBV5-1, the J call TRBJ2-7; perhaps TRBD2 as D (5 bases). With 1 base removed from V and 4 bases from J, the gap between germline ends came to 12 bases. CDR3 length: 14 amino acids. The germline gives CDR1 SGHRS, CDR2 YFSETQ. CDR3 protein: CASSLTGKEYEQYF. In nucleotides, the CDR3 is TGCGCCAGCAGCTTGACGGGAAAGGAGTACGAGCAGTACTTC.

The V call is TRBV7-9, the J call TRBJ2-2, with D possibly matching TRBD1 (5 bases). The CDR3 contains 14 residues. The V and J ends lost 5 bases and 1 base respectively, with 8 bases between them. Germline assignment: CDR1 SEHNR and CDR2 FQNEAQ (reference sequence). The chain's CDR3 is CASSHDRNTGELFF. As DNA, the CDR3 is TGTGCCAGCAGCCACGACAGGAACACCGGGGAGCTGTTTTTT.

The chain carries TRBV27 and TRBJ1-4; 7 bases align to TRBD1. Germline V gives CDR1 MNHEY, CDR2 SMNVEV (reference sequence). The junction had 5 bases not matched to a gene; V was cut back by 6 bases and J by 7 bases. The CDR3 loop spans 13 amino acids. Here the CDR3 DNA reads TGTGCCAGCAGCGACAGGGAAGGTGAAAAACTGTTTTTT. Amino acids: CASSDREGEKLFF.

The gene calls are TRBV7-3 and TRBJ2-1, with 11 bases matching TRBD2. J gave up 8 bases and V 4 bases, and 4 bases lay outside the gene matches. The germline CDR1 and CDR2 sequences are SGHTA and FQGTGA. The CDR3 length is 14 residues. The CDR3 sequence is CASSYSGRADEQFF. CDR3 bases: TGTGCCAGCAGCTATAGCGGGAGGGCCGATGAGCAGTTCTTC.

The chain carries TRBV6-1 and TRBJ2-7, with D perhaps TRBD1 (6 bases). CDR3 length: 12 amino acids. Between the trimmed V and J ends, which lost 5 bases and 4 bases, there was a span of 9 bases. Germline loops: CDR1 MNHNS, CDR2 SASEGT. The CDR3 sequence is CASSKTGYEQYF. CDR3 DNA: TGTGCCAGCAGTAAAACAGGGTACGAGCAGTACTTC.

V gene TRBV5-6 combines with J gene TRBJ2-7; TRBD1 might be the D (6 bases). This CDR3 is built from 13 residues. From germline, CDR1 is SGHDT and CDR2 YYEEEE. Trimming removed 5 bases from V and 4 bases from J, with 13 bases in between. The CDR3 bases are TGTGCCAGCAGTAGGGGGAGCGGATACGAGCAGTACTTC. It encodes CASSRGSGYEQYF.

DNA for the CDR3: TGCGCCAGCAGCGAGGGACAGAGGGGGACTGAAGCTTTCTTT. Translating it yields CASSEGQRGTEAFF. J is TRBJ1-1 and V is TRBV5-1; 7 nucleotides agree with TRBD1. Germline V gene data show CDR1 as SGHRS and CDR2 as YFSETQ. The CDR3 length is 14 residues. The J segment lost 5 bases and the V segment lost 4 bases, leaving 8 bases of the junction unmatched. The full variable domain, completed using reference TRBV5-1 and TRBJ1-1, is KAGVTQTPRYLIKTRGQQVTLSCSPISGHRSVSWYQQTPGQGLQFLFEYFSETQRNKGNFPGRFSGRQFSNSRSEMNVSTLELGDSALYLCASSEGQRGTEAFFGQGTRLTVV.

The chain combines TRBV6-4 with TRBJ2-1; 11 bases are a match to TRBD2. Germline-derived CDR1 and CDR2 are MRHNA and SNTAGT. The CDR3 loop spans 16 amino acids. V shed 6 bases, J shed 6 bases, and the junction held 10 bases outside the gene matches. CDR3 loop: CASSPVVAGGRNEQFF. The CDR3 DNA sequence: TGTGCCAGCAGCCCGGTGGTAGCGGGAGGGCGCAATGAGCAGTTCTTC.

This clone was seen only a few times. The chain has TRBV6-1 and TRBJ2-1; 12 bases fit TRBD2. Trimming removed 7 bases from V and 7 bases from J; junction bases left unmatched: 8. The CDR3 totals 15 residues. Germline CDR1 is MNHNS and CDR2 is SASEGT. CDR3 in amino acids: CASNRLAGEGNEQFF. CDR3 nucleotides: TGTGCCAGCAACAGACTAGCGGGAGAGGGAAATGAGCAGTTCTTC.

This chain connects TRBV10-3 to TRBJ2-7; 9 positions agree with TRBD2. Trimming at V came to 8 bases and at J to 0 bases, leaving 5 bases not matched to a gene. Germline V gene sequence: CDR1 ENHRY, CDR2 SYGVKD. This CDR3 is 14 amino acids long. The CDR3 is CAIRSGSSSYEQYF. DNA of the CDR3: TGTGCCATCCGTAGCGGGAGTTCCTCCTACGAGCAGTACTTC.

The chain couples TRBV11-2 to TRBJ1-3, with unresolved D. V gave up 2 bases and J gave up 1 base, with 15 bases separating them. The germline CDR1 and CDR2 sequences are SGHAT and FQNNGV. CDR3 size: 17 residues. The CDR3: CASSLQHSTISGNTIYF. The CDR3 DNA sequence: TGTGCCAGCAGCTTACAGCACAGCACGATTTCTGGAAACACCATATATTTT.

The chain joins TRBV27 to TRBJ1-1, with D possibly TRBD1 on 6 matching bases. The V and J ends lost 4 bases and 1 base respectively, with 16 bases between them. The CDR3 sequence is 16 residues long. Germline CDR1 MNHEY, CDR2 SMNVEV (reference sequence). Written as DNA, the CDR3 is TGTGCCAGCAGTTCCTACAACCGGACAGCGAACACTGAAGCTTTCTTT. Amino acids: CASSSYNRTANTEAFF.